The clone carrying this TCR beta chain was found a few times. The data originate from a study of T-cell memory formation after mild COVID-19. TCRdb passed the 5' RACE reads through MiXCR, listing each CDR3 protein once. Of approximately 260,000 distinct CDR3 sequences listed, approximately 15% are singletons. The germline V gene encodes CDR1 MNHEY and CDR2 SVGAGI. Trimming removed 0 bases at V and 2 bases at J, with 11 bases between. The CDR3 is 15 amino acids. The rearrangement uses TRBV6-5 and TRBJ2-7; D remains ambiguous. Sequenced input: PBMCs or a T cell subset sorted from them (not recorded which). The clonotype originates from a man aged 18 to 29 who had mild COVID-19 (a few samples of this study predate the infection). Cell type and time point are not known. CDR3 sequence: CASSYSPLRPYEQYF. CDR3 coding DNA: TGTGCCAGCAGTTACTCGCCTCTACGACCCTACGAGCAGTACTTC.